A single sample gave rise to the 25 T cell receptor beta chains below, sequenced in a study of blood T cells in healthy people across ages. Alongside a J-beta primer mix, a sample-barcoded 5' primer served in a second PCR lasting about 7 to 11 cycles. TCRdb re-called the 5' RACE reads with MiXCR, one entry per CDR3 protein. The sample records more than 800,000 distinct CDR3 sequences, 25% to 35% being singletons. The specimen was blood. All receptors come from a woman of 80 years or more in good health.

This rearrangement joins TRBV27 to TRBJ2-1, with D perhaps TRBD2 (6 bases). Germline CDR1 and CDR2: MNHEY and SMNVEV (reference sequence). With 3 bases removed from V and 1 base from J, the gap between germline ends came to 25 bases. The CDR3 covers 20 residues. The CDR3 region has the DNA TGTGCCAGCAGTTTGCCGGGGGAAGGGACTGATCAAAAATCCTACAATGAGCAGTTCTTC. It encodes CASSLPGEGTDQKSYNEQFF.

In regard to this clonotype: Mismatch with germline at one junction end may stem from a read error. The chain uses TRBV4-3 and TRBJ2-3; the match to TRBD2 covers 7 bases. Germline CDR1 and CDR2: LGHNA and YSLEER. CDR3 size: 13 residues. The CDR3 nucleotides are TGCGCCAGCGGCCAAGCGGGGCGGGATACGCAGTATTTT. Translating it yields CASGQAGRDTQYF.

The chain links TRBV5-5 to TRBJ2-7; TRBD2 is a possible D gene (6 bases). V lost 0 bases, J lost 7 bases, and 17 bases lay in between. The CDR3 sequence is 15 residues long. Per the germline V gene, CDR1 is SGHKS and CDR2 is YYEKEE (reference sequence). CDR3 nucleotide sequence: TGTGCCAGCAGCTTGGTCGGGGGTCCTTACATTGAGCAGTACTTC. It yields the protein CASSLVGGPYIEQYF.

The gene calls are TRBV7-9 and TRBJ1-5; no clear D gene. This CDR3 is built from 13 residues. V was shortened by 5 bases and J by 6 bases, with 11 bases between the two germline ends. Germline lookup yields CDR1 SEHNR and CDR2 FQNEAQ (reference sequence). CDR3 residues: CASSASVGQPQHF. CDR3 DNA: TGTGCCAGCAGCGCCTCGGTAGGTCAGCCCCAGCATTTT.

Many counts were recorded for this clonotype. The chain joins TRBV12-3 or TRBV12-4 to TRBJ1-2; D is unclear. V lost 1 base, J lost 5 bases, and 11 bases lay in between. This CDR3 comprises 14 residues. CDR3 residues: CASSLDQLGYGYTF. The CDR3 coding sequence is TGTGCCAGCAGTTTAGATCAGTTGGGGTATGGCTACACCTTC.

This clonotype came up many times. This chain links TRBV4-3 with TRBJ1-2; the D is unclear. The CDR3 is 15 residues long. Germline values: CDR1 LGHNA, CDR2 YSLEER. Trimming cost V 2 bases and J 0 bases, with 10 bases left between them. The CDR3, as DNA: TGCGCCAGCAGCCAAAAAGTTGGTACTAACTATGGCTACACCTTC. The encoded protein is CASSQKVGTNYGYTF.

This clonotype was counted a few times. The rearrangement links TRBV6-2 or TRBV6-3 to TRBJ1-5; D gene unclear. In germline, CDR1 is MNHEY, CDR2 SVGEGT. The V end lost 4 bases, the J end lost 4 bases, and 20 bases lay between the germline ends. The CDR3 loop spans 17 amino acids. The CDR3: CASSSRTFMTGNQPQHF. CDR3 sequence (DNA): TGTGCCAGCAGTTCCCGCACATTCATGACTGGGAATCAGCCCCAGCATTTT.

The chain links TRBV6-2 or TRBV6-3 to TRBJ2-3, with D possibly matching TRBD1 (6 bases). The ends were cut back, 8 bases at V and 4 bases at J, with 13 bases in the middle. There are 13 residues in the CDR3. The V gene's germline CDR1 is MNHEY and CDR2 SVGEGT. This CDR3 is CASDQDSADTQYF. CDR3 coding DNA: TGTGCCAGCGACCAGGACAGCGCAGATACGCAGTATTTT.

Remarks on this clonotype: A much larger clone sits a single nucleotide away, making a read error possible. The genes are TRBV10-3 and TRBJ2-5, with D unclear. The CDR3 length is 12 residues. Trimming took off 8 bases at V and 4 bases at J, with 11 bases between the two ends. Germline CDR1 and CDR2: ENHRY and SYGVKD. In nucleotides, the CDR3 is TGTGCCATCGCGAACTTCGGAGAGACCCAGTACTTC. Its translation is CAIANFGETQYF.

This clonotype was observed many times. The gene calls are TRBV2 and TRBJ2-3, with 9 nucleotides matching TRBD2. The CDR3 runs to 17 residues. V gave up 6 bases and J gave up 1 base; unmatched junction bases: 11. Germline V lookup: CDR1 SNHLY, CDR2 FYNNEI. CDR3: CASRLVRASGGTDTQYF. CDR3 in DNA: TGTGCCAGCAGGCTCGTGAGGGCTAGCGGGGGCACAGATACGCAGTATTTT.

Many counts were recorded for this clonotype. V usage is TRBV12-3 or TRBV12-4 and J usage is TRBJ2-3; D possibly corresponds to TRBD1 (7 bases). Trimming shortened V by 4 bases and J by 2 bases, and 13 bases separated the two germline ends. The CDR3 length is 15 residues. The CDR3 region has the DNA TGTGCCAGCAGTTCGAGACAGGGACTCACAGATACGCAGTATTTT. Translation gives CASSSRQGLTDTQYF.

At least ten counts were recorded for this clonotype. A much more abundant neighbour one base away suggests this may be a read error. V usage is TRBV25-1 and J usage is TRBJ2-5, with D perhaps being TRBD1 or TRBD2 (5 bases each). Germline CDR1 reads MGHDK; CDR2 reads SYGVNS. This CDR3 has 14 residues. V lost 6 bases to trimming and J lost 0 bases, with 11 bases between them. The CDR3 sequence is CASRERGHQETQYF. The CDR3, as DNA: TGTGCCAGCAGGGAACGGGGACACCAAGAGACCCAGTACTTC.

This clonotype was seen ten or more times. The rearrangement joins TRBV7-2 to TRBJ2-7; 10 positions agree with TRBD1. The germline V gene has CDR1 SGHTA and CDR2 FQGNSA. This CDR3 spans 13 amino acids. J gave up 5 bases and V 5 bases, and 3 bases lay outside the gene matches. Written as DNA, the CDR3 is TGTGCCAGCAGCGGACAGGGGGATAACGAGCAGTACTTC. Translating it yields CASSGQGDNEQYF.

The genes are TRBV7-9 and TRBJ2-1; the D is unclear. The V end was cut by 1 base, the J end by 2 bases, with 9 bases between. Germline assignment: CDR1 SEHNR and CDR2 FQNEAQ (reference sequence). The CDR3 runs to 15 residues. CDR3 DNA sequence: TGTGCCAGCAGCTTAGTTTCAAGGGCCTACAATGAGCAGTTCTTC. Translated: CASSLVSRAYNEQFF.

As regards this clonotype: This may arise from a read error, as a much more abundant clone is one base away. The chain combines TRBV5-1 with TRBJ2-5; the D gene could be TRBD1 or TRBD2 (5 bases each). CDR3 length: 16 residues. CDR1 is SGHRS, CDR2 YFSETQ, per germline. This CDR3 is CANSLGDLARKETQYF. CDR3 in DNA: TGCGCCAACAGCTTGGGGGACCTAGCACGAAAAGAGACCCAGTACTTC.

The chain uses TRBV4-2 and TRBJ1-4; TRBD1 aligns across 9 bases. The CDR3 totals 16 residues. With V trimmed by 3 bases and J by 8 bases, 10 bases remained unmatched. Germline V gene data show CDR1 as LGHNA and CDR2 as YNFKEQ. CDR3 sequence (DNA): TGTGCCAGCAGCCAGCCCTTGGGACAGGGATACGAAAAACTGTTTTTT. It encodes CASSQPLGQGYEKLFF.

Only a few counts were recorded for this clonotype. This rearrangement joins TRBV20-1 to TRBJ1-5, with 7 bases lining up with TRBD1. CDR1 and CDR2 from the germline V gene are DFQATT and SNEGSKA (reference sequence). The J segment lost 1 base and the V segment lost 4 bases, leaving 16 bases of the junction unmatched. The CDR3 loop spans 18 amino acids. The CDR3 DNA is TGCAGTGCTACCAAACCCGGGGAGGGGGCCGGGAGCAATCAGCCCCAGCATTTT. It is translated as CSATKPGEGAGSNQPQHF.

This clonotype was counted many times. V gene TRBV24-1 combines with J gene TRBJ2-3; perhaps D is TRBD1 or TRBD2 (5 bases each). The V gene lost 7 bases and the J gene lost 4 bases, with 14 bases spanning the gap. The V gene's germline CDR1 is KGHDR and CDR2 SFDVKD. CDR3 size: 14 residues. Here the CDR3 DNA reads TGTGCCACCAGGGGACGGAGGCAGCCAGATACGCAGTATTTT. Its protein is CATRGRRQPDTQYF.

In regard to this clonotype: A much larger clone lies a single base off, so this may be a read error. The chain combines TRBV11-2 with TRBJ2-4; D might be TRBD1 (6 bases). The J call is uncertain, as TRBJ2-5 better fits the DNA end. The germline CDR1 and CDR2 sequences are SGHAT and FQNNGV. The length of the CDR3 is 14 residues. The CDR3 spells CASSSGHWEETQYF. The CDR3 coding sequence is TGTGCCAGCAGCTCGGGACACTGGGAAGAGACCCAGTACTTC.

The chain couples TRBV5-4 to TRBJ2-7, with 10 positions matching TRBD2. This CDR3 comprises 14 residues. With 9 bases clipped from V and 0 bases from J, the junction kept 6 bases outside the gene matches. CDR1 and CDR2 from the germline V gene are SGHNT and YYREEE (reference sequence). CDR3 sequence reads: CATFSGGHSYEQYF. The CDR3 DNA reads as TGTGCCACCTTTAGCGGGGGGCACTCCTACGAGCAGTACTTC.

The V and J genes are TRBV7-8 and TRBJ1-1; D is unclear. The CDR3 sequence is 14 residues long. Trimming shortened V by 7 bases and J by 4 bases, and 16 bases separated the two germline ends. Germline V gene data show CDR1 as SGHVS and CDR2 as FQNEAQ. This CDR3 reads CASILWVSSTEAFF. CDR3 DNA sequence: TGTGCCAGCATCCTGTGGGTTTCGAGCACTGAAGCTTTCTTT. The variable domain in full, with the rest retrieved from reference TRBV7-8 and TRBJ1-1, is GAGVSQSPRYKVAKRGQDVALRCDPISGHVSLFWYQQALGQGPEFLTYFQNEAQLDKSGLPSDRFFAERPEGSVSTLKIQRTQQEDSAVYLCASILWVSSTEAFFGQGTRLTVV.

The sample holds many counts of this clonotype. The J gene is TRBJ2-3, the V gene TRBV20-1, with TRBD2 matching over 11 bases. Trimming removed 5 bases from V and 1 base from J; junction bases left unmatched: 5. CDR1 is DFQATT, CDR2 SNEGSKA, per germline (reference sequence). CDR3 length equals 15 residues. DNA of the CDR3: TGCAGTGCTCTAGCGGGGGGATCAGGCACAGATACGCAGTATTTT. Translation gives CSALAGGSGTDTQYF.

This clonotype has a handful of counts. V usage is TRBV24-1 and J usage is TRBJ1-5; 8 nucleotides align to TRBD1. The germline V gene encodes CDR1 KGHDR and CDR2 SFDVKD. The CDR3 has 14 amino acids. V lost 4 bases, J lost 6 bases, and 4 bases stayed unmatched. The CDR3 DNA sequence: TGTGCCACCAGTGAGTCAGGGGGCAGTCAGCCCCAGCATTTT. Amino acids: CATSESGGSQPQHF.

This sequence joins TRBV4-3 and TRBJ2-7, with TRBD2 matching over 12 bases. Germline assignment: CDR1 LGHNA and CDR2 YSLEER. V dropped 4 bases and J dropped 6; count of bases not matched to a gene: 10. The CDR3 is 16 residues long. In nucleotides, the CDR3 is TGCGCCAGCAGCCTCGACCGGACTAGCGGGGTACGCGAGCAGTACTTC. Protein product: CASSLDRTSGVREQYF.

The genes are TRBV28 and TRBJ1-2; the match to TRBD1 covers 9 bases. Germline CDR1 and CDR2: MDHEN and SYDVKM. The V and J ends lost 4 bases and 4 bases, in that order; junction bases with no gene match: 16. The CDR3 is 18 amino acids. CDR3 in amino acids: CASSSRLGTGLSSYGYTF. In DNA, the CDR3 is TGTGCCAGCAGTTCCCGACTGGGGACAGGGCTAAGTAGCTATGGCTACACCTTC.